This is a list of T cell receptor beta chains from one sample in a study of T-cell reconstitution after alpha-beta-depleted transplantation in children. Via MiXCR, TCRdb re-called the PCR reads, giving one row per CDR3 protein. This sample has more than 550,000 distinct CDR3 sequences, with roughly 10% found just once. The source was PBMCs from the stem cell graft donor, collected from the stem cell graft. The source is a human donor who donated a stem cell graft to a child with acute myeloid leukemia. The CDR3 runs from the conserved cysteine through the conserved F or W. Fields, in order: D gene, clone size, V gene, J gene, CDR3 DNA, CDR3 protein. D genes are given only for firm matches. Clone size is stated in some rows and not others, as once, few, many or a class when expanded.

D: .
size: .
V: TRBV7-2
J: TRBJ1-1
DNA: TGTGCCAGCAGCACTCCGGACAGATACACTGAAGCTTTCTTT
CDR3: CASSTPDRYTEAFF

D: TRBD2
size: many
V: TRBV4-3
J: TRBJ2-1
DNA: TGCGCCAGCAGCCAGACTAGCGGGGCCTACAATGAGCAGTTCTTC
CDR3: CASSQTSGAYNEQFF

D: .
size: few
V: TRBV4-3
J: TRBJ2-4
DNA: TGCGCCAGCCACAGATACATTCAGTACTTC
CDR3: CASHRYIQYF

D: .
size: .
V: TRBV5-1
J: TRBJ2-7
DNA: TGCGCCAGCAGCCTCGGTCCGGGACCTACCTACGAGCAGTACTTC
CDR3: CASSLGPGPTYEQYF

D: TRBD2
size: many
V: TRBV5-1
J: TRBJ2-3
DNA: TGCGCCAGCAGCCCGCAGGGACTAATCCCCGATACGCAGTATTTT
CDR3: CASSPQGLIPDTQYF

D: .
size: many
V: TRBV28
J: TRBJ1-6
DNA: TGTGCCAGCAGTTTTATCGGGGGCCCTAGCGGTATAGGAGGGCCACCCCTCCACTTT
CDR3: CASSFIGGPSGIGGPPLHF

D: TRBD2
size: many
V: TRBV5-6
J: TRBJ2-2
DNA: TGTGCCAGCAGCTTCGGGCTAGCGGGAGTTGGGGAGCTGTTTTTT
CDR3: CASSFGLAGVGELFF

D: TRBD2
size: few
V: TRBV20-1
J: TRBJ2-7
DNA: TGCAGTGCTAGAGATGCCGGGACTAGTTACTACGAGCAGTACTTC
CDR3: CSARDAGTSYYEQYF

D: TRBD2
size: few
V: TRBV6-2/TRBV6-3
J: TRBJ2-7
DNA: TGTGCCAGCAGTTACGTTGCTAGCGGGAACGAGCAGTACTTC
CDR3: CASSYVASGNEQYF

D: .
size: .
V: TRBV19
J: TRBJ2-5
DNA: TGTGCCAGTAGTAGGGCCGCGTTTGAGACCCAGTACTTC
CDR3: CASSRAAFETQYF

D: .
size: .
V: TRBV4-2
J: TRBJ2-5
DNA: TGTGCCAGCAGCCAAGGGGCGGGCAAAGAGACCCAGTACTTC
CDR3: CASSQGAGKETQYF

D: .
size: .
V: TRBV6-5
J: TRBJ2-5
DNA: TGTGCCAGCAGTTCCCCCGGGGCAGGGGAACAAGAGACCCAGTACTTC
CDR3: CASSSPGAGEQETQYF

D: .
size: many
V: TRBV5-1
J: TRBJ2-2
DNA: TGCGCCAGCAGCTTCCAGCCTAACACCGGGGAGCTGTTTTTT
CDR3: CASSFQPNTGELFF

D: .
size: few
V: TRBV6-6
J: TRBJ1-3
DNA: TGTGCCACGGCCATTGGGGACACCATATATTTT
CDR3: CATAIGDTIYF

D: .
size: .
V: TRBV7-2
J: TRBJ1-1
DNA: TGTGCCAGCAGGACGGGGCCGCTGGCCCTTGAAGCTTTCTTT
CDR3: CASRTGPLALEAFF

D: .
size: .
V: TRBV3-1
J: TRBJ2-7
DNA: TGTGCCAGCAGCCCGCGGGACAGTAGCTCCTACGAGCAGTACTTC
CDR3: CASSPRDSSSYEQYF

D: TRBD2
size: .
V: TRBV3-1
J: TRBJ2-1
DNA: TGTGCCAGCAAATTCGGACTAGCGGGAGGGAGCGGGGAGCAGTTCTTC
CDR3: CASKFGLAGGSGEQFF

D: .
size: many
V: TRBV20-1
J: TRBJ2-1
DNA: TGCAGTGCTAGACCATACGCCCAGGGAAATGAGCAGTTCTTC
CDR3: CSARPYAQGNEQFF

D: TRBD2
size: .
V: TRBV29-1
J: TRBJ2-3
DNA: TGCAGCGGAGGGCGGGGGGGCACAGATACGCAGTATTTT
CDR3: CSGGRGGTDTQYF

D: .
size: .
V: TRBV12-3/TRBV12-4
J: TRBJ2-2
DNA: TGTGCCAGCAGTTTAGGGAGGGCCATTGGGGAGCTGTTTTTT
CDR3: CASSLGRAIGELFF

D: .
size: .
V: TRBV7-3
J: TRBJ2-1
DNA: TGTGCCAGCAGCTCACCAGGGGAGATTAATGAGCAGTTCTTC
CDR3: CASSSPGEINEQFF

D: TRBD2
size: .
V: TRBV20-1
J: TRBJ2-1
DNA: TGCAGTGCCCAGCCCCGGACTAGCGGGAGGGCGACATCCTACAATGAGCAGTTCTTC
CDR3: CSAQPRTSGRATSYNEQFF

D: .
size: .
V: TRBV9
J: TRBJ1-3
DNA: TGTGCCAGCAGCGGCCTGGCTGCCCTTGGAAACACCATATATTTT
CDR3: CASSGLAALGNTIYF

D: .
size: few
V: TRBV29-1
J: TRBJ2-3
DNA: TGCAGCGTTGAAGGGGCCGCGACCACCAAACCAGATACGCAGTATTTT
CDR3: CSVEGAATTKPDTQYF

D: .
size: many
V: TRBV6-6
J: TRBJ2-1
DNA: TGTGCCAGCCGGGTCGGACTGTACAATGAGCAGTTCTTC
CDR3: CASRVGLYNEQFF

D: .
size: few
V: TRBV7-2
J: TRBJ1-3
DNA: TGTGCCAGCAGCTTAGATTCAGGGATCGGAAACACCATATATTTT
CDR3: CASSLDSGIGNTIYF

D: .
size: .
V: TRBV7-9
J: TRBJ2-3
DNA: TGTGCCAGCAGCCCCCCTGGACAAACGCTGAACACAGATACGCAGTATTTT
CDR3: CASSPPGQTLNTDTQYF

D: .
size: few
V: TRBV20-1
J: TRBJ2-5
DNA: TGCAGTGCACTAAAAGAGACCCAGTACTTC
CDR3: CSALKETQYF

D: TRBD2
size: .
V: TRBV20-1
J: TRBJ2-1
DNA: TGCAGTGCCATGGGACTAGCGGGAGAAAATGAGCAGTTCTTC
CDR3: CSAMGLAGENEQFF

D: .
size: many
V: TRBV20-1
J: TRBJ2-7
DNA: TGCAGTGCAGAAGCTTACGAGCAGTACTTC
CDR3: CSAEAYEQYF

D: TRBD2
size: .
V: TRBV6-1
J: TRBJ2-5
DNA: TGTGCCAGCAGTGAAGTGAGGTGGCTAGCGGGGCTCCCAAATCAAAAAGAGACCCAGTACTTC
CDR3: CASSEVRWLAGLPNQKETQYF

D: TRBD1
size: few
V: TRBV28
J: TRBJ1-2
DNA: TGTGCCAGCACTCGGGACAGGGCGGCTAACTATGGCTACACCTTC
CDR3: CASTRDRAANYGYTF

D: TRBD1
size: few
V: TRBV11-2
J: TRBJ2-5
DNA: TGTGCCAGCAGCTTGGACAGGGGGCGGATCAGAGAGACCCAGTACTTC
CDR3: CASSLDRGRIRETQYF

D: TRBD1
size: .
V: TRBV6-2/TRBV6-3
J: TRBJ1-6
DNA: TGTGCCAGCAGTTATCCCGGGACAGGGACTCTTCACTTT
CDR3: CASSYPGTGTLHF

D: .
size: many
V: TRBV7-9
J: TRBJ1-5
DNA: TGTGCCAGCAGCTTAAGGAGGCAGCCCCAGCATTTT
CDR3: CASSLRRQPQHF

D: .
size: few
V: TRBV20-1
J: TRBJ1-1
DNA: TGCAGTGCTAGGGGGAACCTAAACACTGAAGCTTTCTTT
CDR3: CSARGNLNTEAFF

D: TRBD2
size: many
V: TRBV20-1
J: TRBJ2-1
DNA: TGCAGTGCTAGTCTGGCGGGAGGAAATGAGCAGTTCTTC
CDR3: CSASLAGGNEQFF

D: TRBD2
size: many
V: TRBV11-2
J: TRBJ2-7
DNA: TGTGCCAGCAGCGTACTAGCGGGAGTTTCCTACGAGCAGTACTTC
CDR3: CASSVLAGVSYEQYF

D: TRBD2
size: .
V: TRBV7-3
J: TRBJ2-5
DNA: TGTGCCAGCAGCCTGACTAGCGGGAGGGCCAGGGAGACCCAGTACTTC
CDR3: CASSLTSGRARETQYF

D: TRBD2
size: many
V: TRBV9
J: TRBJ2-7
DNA: TGTGCCAGCAGCACCGTATTGGGGGGGAAGCAGTACTTC
CDR3: CASSTVLGGKQYF

D: TRBD1
size: .
V: TRBV29-1
J: TRBJ2-7
DNA: TGCAGCGTTGGGACAGGGCAGGGCGAGCAGTACTTC
CDR3: CSVGTGQGEQYF

D: .
size: many
V: TRBV29-1
J: TRBJ2-1
DNA: TGCAGCGTTGAAGTTGAGATTCGCTCCTACAATGAGCAGTTCTTC
CDR3: CSVEVEIRSYNEQFF

D: TRBD2
size: few
V: TRBV10-3
J: TRBJ2-3
DNA: TGTGCCATCACCCGGACTAGCGGGGGAGATACGCAGTATTTT
CDR3: CAITRTSGGDTQYF